The 5 T cell receptor beta chains below were found in one sample sequenced in a study of PD-1 blockade in classical Hodgkin lymphoma. The table came from immunoSEQ multiplex PCR; TCRdb's copy has only in-frame clones and leaves some out. The data show 80,000 to 100,000 clones, roughly 76% seen once. Relapses following autologous stem cell transplantation were seen in all patients, with brentuximab vedotin exposure varying. The specimen was peripheral blood mononuclear cells (PBMCs), collected before the second cycle of nivolumab. Receptors were obtained from a human donor with classical Hodgkin lymphoma.

The gene calls are TRBV30 and TRBJ2-7; D unclear. Deletions cut 5 bases from V and 0 bases from J, with 11 bases between. Per germline, CDR1 GTSNPN and CDR2 SVGIG (reference sequence). CDR3 length: 13 residues. CDR3 region: CAWDVVTSYEQYF. As DNA, the CDR3 is TGTGCCTGGGACGTGGTGACCTCCTACGAGCAGTACTTC.

CDR3 residues: CASSRLAGNTGELFF. The CDR3, as DNA: TGTGCCAGTAGCAGACTAGCGGGGAACACCGGGGAGCTGTTTTTT. The chain recombines TRBV19 with TRBJ2-2; 10 nucleotides agree with TRBD2. CDR1 is LNHDA, CDR2 SQIVND, per germline (reference sequence). The CDR3 spans 15 residues. The J segment lost 1 base and the V segment lost 6 bases, leaving 2 bases of the junction unmatched.

CDR3 sequence (DNA): TGTGCCAGCCGGGGGCAGAGAACTATGAACACTGAAGCTTTCTTT. Translated, it gives CASRGQRTMNTEAFF. V and J are TRBV19 and TRBJ1-1, with D perhaps matching TRBD1 (6 bases). V shed 9 bases and J shed 0 bases, with 17 bases lying between them. Germline V CDR1 and CDR2: LNHDA, SQIVND (reference sequence). The CDR3 contains 15 residues.

The rearrangement links TRBV27 to TRBJ2-5; no clear D. Germline CDR1 MNHEY, CDR2 SMNVEV (reference sequence). With 5 bases removed from V and 1 base from J, the gap between germline ends came to 11 bases. The CDR3 extends over 14 amino acids. The CDR3 region has the DNA TGTGCCAGCAGTCCAGAGACACGCCAAGAGACCCAGTACTTC. This encodes CASSPETRQETQYF.

The chain couples TRBV30 to TRBJ2-7; tentative D call: TRBD1 (6 bases). The germline gives CDR1 GTSNPN, CDR2 SVGIG (reference sequence). V was pared by 2 bases and J by 3 bases, with 14 bases between. The CDR3 length is 14 residues. CDR3 in DNA: TGTGCCTGGAGTCCATGGACAGAAAACTACGAGCAGTACTTC. Protein: CAWSPWTENYEQYF.